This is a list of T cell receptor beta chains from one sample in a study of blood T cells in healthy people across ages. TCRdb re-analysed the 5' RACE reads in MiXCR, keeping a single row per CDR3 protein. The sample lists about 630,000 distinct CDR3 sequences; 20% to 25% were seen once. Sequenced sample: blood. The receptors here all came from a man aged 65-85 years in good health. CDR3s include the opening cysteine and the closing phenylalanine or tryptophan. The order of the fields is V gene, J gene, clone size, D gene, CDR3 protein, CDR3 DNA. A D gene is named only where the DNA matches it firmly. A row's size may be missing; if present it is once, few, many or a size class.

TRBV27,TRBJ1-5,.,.,CASSSYIGGNQPQHF,TGTGCCAGCAGTTCCTATATAGGAGGCAATCAGCCCCAGCATTTT
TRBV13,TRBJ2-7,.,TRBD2,CASSLKSGSFHEQYF,TGTGCCAGCAGCCTTAAAAGCGGGAGTTTCCACGAGCAGTACTTC
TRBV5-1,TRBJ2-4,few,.,CASSPGVKNIQYF,TGCGCCAGCAGTCCGGGGGTCAAAAACATTCAGTACTTC
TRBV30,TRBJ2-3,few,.,CAWRTSYSTDTQYF,TGTGCCTGGCGAACTAGTTATAGCACAGATACGCAGTATTTT
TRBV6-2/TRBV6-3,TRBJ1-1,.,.,CASSYPLGRRPEAFF,TGTGCCAGCAGTTATCCCCTGGGACGACGCCCTGAAGCTTTCTTT
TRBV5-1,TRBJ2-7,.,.,CASSLAVSGYEQYF,TGCGCCAGCAGCTTGGCGGTATCGGGCTACGAGCAGTACTTC
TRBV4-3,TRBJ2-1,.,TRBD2,CASSQGQREAYNEQFF,TGCGCCAGCAGCCAAGGCCAGCGGGAGGCCTACAATGAGCAGTTCTTC
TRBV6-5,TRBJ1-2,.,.,CASSYSGGPGPYGYTF,TGTGCCAGCAGTTACTCCGGCGGACCAGGACCCTATGGCTACACCTTC
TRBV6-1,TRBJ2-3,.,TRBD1,CASSSGTGAHSTDTQYF,TGTGCCAGCAGCTCCGGGACAGGGGCTCATAGCACAGATACGCAGTATTTT
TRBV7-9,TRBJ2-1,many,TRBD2,CASSLLRTSGYNEQFF,TGTGCCAGCAGCCTCCTGAGGACTAGCGGATACAATGAGCAGTTCTTC
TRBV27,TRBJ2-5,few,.,CASSLSTGRETQYF,TGTGCCAGCAGTTTATCGACGGGACGGGAGACCCAGTACTTC
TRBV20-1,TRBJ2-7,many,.,CSARDSKVSYEQYF,TGCAGTGCTAGGGACTCTAAAGTCTCCTACGAGCAGTACTTC
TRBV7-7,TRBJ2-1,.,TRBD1,CASSPRQGLGEQFF,TGTGCCAGCAGCCCCCGACAGGGGCTCGGTGAGCAGTTCTTC
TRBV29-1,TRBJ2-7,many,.,CSVAKPSYEQYF,TGCAGCGTTGCCAAGCCCTCCTACGAGCAGTACTTC
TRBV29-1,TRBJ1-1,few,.,CSVVRRDQRGTEAFF,TGCAGCGTTGTCCGCAGGGACCAAAGGGGGACTGAAGCTTTCTTT
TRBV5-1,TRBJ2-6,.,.,CASSLERGSGANVLTF,TGCGCCAGCAGCTTGGAAAGGGGTTCTGGGGCCAACGTCCTGACTTTC
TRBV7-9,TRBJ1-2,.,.,CASSYTGTNGYTF,TGTGCCAGCAGTTATACCGGGACCAATGGCTACACCTTC
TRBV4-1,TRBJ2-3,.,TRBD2,CANSQRTSGNTDTQYF,TGCGCCAACAGCCAACGAACTAGCGGGAACACAGATACGCAGTATTTT
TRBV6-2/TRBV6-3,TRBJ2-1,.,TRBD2,CASSFRSSGRAYNEQFF,TGTGCCAGCAGTTTCCGAAGTAGCGGGAGGGCTTACAATGAGCAGTTCTTC
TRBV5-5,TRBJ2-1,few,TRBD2,CASSRRASGSDEQFF,TGTGCCAGCAGCCGGCGCGCTAGCGGGAGCGATGAGCAGTTCTTC
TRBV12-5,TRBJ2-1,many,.,CASGFSLGLNEQFF,TGTGCTAGTGGTTTCAGTTTAGGACTCAATGAGCAGTTCTTC
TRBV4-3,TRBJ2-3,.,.,CASSKGSIDTQYF,TGCGCCAGCAGCAAAGGGTCCATAGATACGCAGTATTTT
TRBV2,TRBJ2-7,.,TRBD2,CASNPGRASYEQYF,TGTGCCAGCAATCCTGGGAGGGCCTCCTACGAGCAGTACTTC
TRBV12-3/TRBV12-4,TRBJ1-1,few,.,CASSSSGANTEAFF,TGTGCCAGCAGTTCCTCCGGGGCAAACACTGAAGCTTTCTTT
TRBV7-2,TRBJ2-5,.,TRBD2,CASSPGGPWETQYF,TGTGCCAGCAGTCCGGGAGGGCCTTGGGAGACCCAGTACTTC
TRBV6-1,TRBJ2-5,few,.,CASSERAGQETQYF,TGTGCCAGCAGTGAACGGGCAGGCCAAGAGACCCAGTACTTC
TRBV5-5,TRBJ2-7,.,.,CASRPRQTMGYEQYF,TGTGCCAGCAGACCCCGACAGACTATGGGCTACGAGCAGTACTTC
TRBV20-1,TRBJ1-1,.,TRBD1,CSAKTGGALNTEAFF,TGCAGTGCTAAGACAGGGGGCGCTCTGAACACTGAAGCTTTCTTT
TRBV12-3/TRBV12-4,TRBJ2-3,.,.,CASGWAQYF,TGTGCCAGTGGGTGGGCGCAGTATTTT
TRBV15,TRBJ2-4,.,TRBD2,CATSRDLGTSDLAKNIQYF,TGTGCCACCAGCAGAGATCTAGGGACTAGCGACCTAGCCAAAAACATTCAGTACTTC
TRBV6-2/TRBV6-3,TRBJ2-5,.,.,CASSRSLPGPQETQYF,TGTGCCAGCAGTCGATCCCTCCCGGGACCCCAAGAGACCCAGTACTTC
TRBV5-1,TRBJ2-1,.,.,CASSLSTIGTNEQFF,TGCGCCAGCAGCTTGAGCACAATCGGAACCAATGAGCAGTTCTTC
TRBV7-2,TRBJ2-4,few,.,CASSSYTGIAKNIQYF,TGTGCCAGCAGCTCATACACGGGGATAGCCAAAAACATTCAGTACTTC
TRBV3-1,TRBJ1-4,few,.,CASSQDQGQPTGEKLFF,TGTGCCAGCAGCCAAGATCAAGGACAACCAACGGGGGAAAAACTGTTTTTT
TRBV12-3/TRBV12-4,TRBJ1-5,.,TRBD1,CASSLRQGAGQPQHF,TGTGCCAGCAGTTTAAGACAGGGGGCTGGACAGCCCCAGCATTTT
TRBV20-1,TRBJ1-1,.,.,CSARAGEAFF,TGCAGTGCTAGGGCGGGGGAAGCTTTCTTT
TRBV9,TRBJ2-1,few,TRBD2,CASSVETSGRRSYNEQFF,TGTGCCAGCAGCGTAGAGACTAGCGGGAGAAGGTCCTACAATGAGCAGTTCTTC